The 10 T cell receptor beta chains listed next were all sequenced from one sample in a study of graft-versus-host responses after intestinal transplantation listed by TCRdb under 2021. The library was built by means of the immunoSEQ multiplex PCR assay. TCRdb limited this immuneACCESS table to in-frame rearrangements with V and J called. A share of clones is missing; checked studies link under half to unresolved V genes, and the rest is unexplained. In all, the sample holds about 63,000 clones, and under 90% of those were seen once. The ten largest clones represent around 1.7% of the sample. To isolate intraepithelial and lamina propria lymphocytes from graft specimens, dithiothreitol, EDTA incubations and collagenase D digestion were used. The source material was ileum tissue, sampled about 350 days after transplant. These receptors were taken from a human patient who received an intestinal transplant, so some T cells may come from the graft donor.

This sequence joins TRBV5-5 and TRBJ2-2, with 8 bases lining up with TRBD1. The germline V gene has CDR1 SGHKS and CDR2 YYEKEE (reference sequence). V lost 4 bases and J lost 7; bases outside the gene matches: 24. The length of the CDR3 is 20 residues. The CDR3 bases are TGTGCCAGCAGCCTCCCAGGTCCCGACAGGGGCCGAACTGATTACGGGGAGCTGTTTTTT. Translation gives CASSLPGPDRGRTDYGELFF.

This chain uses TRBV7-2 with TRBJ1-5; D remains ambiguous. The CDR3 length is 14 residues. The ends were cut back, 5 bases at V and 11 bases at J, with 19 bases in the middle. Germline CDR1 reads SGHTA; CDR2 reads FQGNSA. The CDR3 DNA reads TGTGCCAGCAGCCCGGCCAGTCCACAATCAGCCCAGCATTTT. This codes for CASSPASPQSAQHF.

CDR3 DNA: TGTGCCAGCAGTCTAATCCTGGACACAGATACGCAGTATTTT. Protein sequence: CASSLILDTDTQYF. The V and J genes are TRBV6-5 and TRBJ2-3, with D hard to call. The CDR3 is 14 residues long. With 5 bases removed from V and 2 bases from J, the gap between germline ends came to 11 bases. CDR1 MNHEY and CDR2 SVGAGI come from the germline V gene.

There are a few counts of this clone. The CDR3 protein is CASLKGGVKDEQYF. The CDR3 nucleotides read TGTGCCAGCCTAAAAGGGGGAGTTAAGGACGAGCAGTACTTC. The chain links TRBV6-1 to TRBJ2-7; possibly TRBD1 for D (6 bases). The CDR3 is 14 residues long. The V end lost 8 bases, the J end lost 5 bases, and 19 bases lay between the germline ends. Germline V gene lookup returns CDR1 MNHNS and CDR2 SASEGT.

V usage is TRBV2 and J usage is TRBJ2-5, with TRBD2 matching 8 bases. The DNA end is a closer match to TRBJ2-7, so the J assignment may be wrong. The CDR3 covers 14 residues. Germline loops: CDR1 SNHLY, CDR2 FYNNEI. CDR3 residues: CASSAGGDFYEQYF. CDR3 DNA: TGTGCCAGCAGTGCCGGGGGGGATTTCTACGAGCAGTACTTC.

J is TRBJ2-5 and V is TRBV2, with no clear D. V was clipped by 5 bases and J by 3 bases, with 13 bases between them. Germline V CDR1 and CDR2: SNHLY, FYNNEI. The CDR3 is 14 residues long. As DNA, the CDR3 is TGTGCCAGCAGTAACGAACGGACCAAAGAGACCCAGTACTTC. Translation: CASSNERTKETQYF.

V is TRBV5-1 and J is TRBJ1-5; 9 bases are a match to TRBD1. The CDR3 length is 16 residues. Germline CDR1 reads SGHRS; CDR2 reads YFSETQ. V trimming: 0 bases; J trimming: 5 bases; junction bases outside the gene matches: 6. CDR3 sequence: CASSLGQGGEDQPQHF. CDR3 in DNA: TGCGCCAGCAGCTTGGGACAGGGGGGCGAGGATCAGCCCCAGCATTTT.

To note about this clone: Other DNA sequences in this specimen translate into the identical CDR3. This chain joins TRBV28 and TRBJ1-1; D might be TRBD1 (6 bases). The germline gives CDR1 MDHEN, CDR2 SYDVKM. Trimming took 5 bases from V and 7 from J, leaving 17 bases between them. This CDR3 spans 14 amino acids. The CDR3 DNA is TGTGCCAGCAGTCCCTGGACGGGGGGCATTGAAGCTTTCTTT. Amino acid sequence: CASSPWTGGIEAFF. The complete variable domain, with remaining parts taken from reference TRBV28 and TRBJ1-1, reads DVKVTQSSRYLVKRTGEKVFLECVQDMDHENMFWYRQDPGLGLRLIYFSYDVKMKEKGDIPEGYSVSREKKERFSLILESASTNQTSMYLCASSPWTGGIEAFFGQGTRLTVV.

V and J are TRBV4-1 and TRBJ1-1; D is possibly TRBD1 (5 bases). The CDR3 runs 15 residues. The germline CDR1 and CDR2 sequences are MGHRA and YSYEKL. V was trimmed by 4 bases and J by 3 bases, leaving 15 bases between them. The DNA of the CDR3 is TGCGCCAGCAGCCCTGGGTCCTTGGGGGACACTGAAGCTTTCTTT. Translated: CASSPGSLGDTEAFF.

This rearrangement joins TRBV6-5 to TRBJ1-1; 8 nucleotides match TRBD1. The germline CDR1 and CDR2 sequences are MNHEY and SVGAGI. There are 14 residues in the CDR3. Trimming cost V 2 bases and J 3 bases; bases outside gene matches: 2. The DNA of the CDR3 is TGTGCCAGCAGTTACGGACAGGGTGACACTGAAGCTTTCTTT. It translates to CASSYGQGDTEAFF.